This entry lists 18 T cell receptor beta chains sequenced from one sample in a study of tumour-infiltrating T cells in Burkitt lymphoma. Data came from immunoSEQ multiplex PCR; TCRdb stores just in-frame clones and leaves some out. The profile covers 7,500 to 8,500 clones, with 65% to 85% appearing a single time and 35% to 50% taken by the ten largest. Sequenced material: tumor tissue. These receptor sequences come from a human donor with diffuse large B-cell lymphoma.

The gene calls are TRBV7-9 and TRBJ2-7; 8 positions agree with TRBD2. Germline V gene data show CDR1 as SEHNR and CDR2 as FQNEAQ (reference sequence). The CDR3 extends over 15 amino acids. The trim removed 5 bases at V and 4 bases at J, leaving 10 bases unmatched. Here the CDR3 DNA reads TGTGCCAGCAGCCTCGGGAGGGGGGGCCTTTACGAGCAGTACTTC. Protein: CASSLGRGGLYEQYF.

The chain carries TRBV6-5 and TRBJ1-1; 7 nucleotides align to TRBD1. The germline V gene has CDR1 MNHEY and CDR2 SVGAGI. The CDR3 consists of 13 residues. The V gene end was trimmed by 8 bases and the J gene end by 10 bases; junction bases not matched to a gene: 13. The CDR3 reads CASGLVGGRGAFF. DNA of the CDR3: TGTGCCAGCGGATTAGTAGGGGGCAGGGGAGCTTTCTTT.

The chain combines TRBV2 with TRBJ1-3; D is possibly TRBD1 (6 bases). CDR3 length equals 14 residues. Between the trimmed V and J ends, which lost 9 bases and 2 bases, there was a span of 14 bases. CDR1 is SNHLY, CDR2 FYNNEI, per germline. This chain's CDR3 is CARGGGTAGNTIYF. CDR3 DNA sequence: TGTGCCAGAGGGGGAGGCACGGCTGGAAACACCATATATTTT.

J is TRBJ2-7 and V is TRBV5-1, with D possibly TRBD1 on 5 matching bases. The CDR3 runs to 14 residues. Between the trimmed V and J ends, which lost 3 bases and 5 bases, there was a span of 15 bases. Germline CDR1 is SGHRS and CDR2 is YFSETQ. The CDR3 coding sequence is TGCGCCAGCAGCTGGGGCAACCGGTTAGACGAGCAGTACTTC. Translated: CASSWGNRLDEQYF.

The chain joins TRBV9 to TRBJ2-1, with 8 positions matching TRBD2. The CDR3 sequence is 13 residues long. Trimming at V came to 4 bases and at J to 7 bases, leaving 4 bases not matched to a gene. Germline V lookup: CDR1 SGDLS, CDR2 YYNGEE. CDR3 loop: CASSPSGGNEQFF. The CDR3 DNA sequence: TGTGCCAGCAGCCCAAGCGGGGGTAATGAGCAGTTCTTC.

V and J are TRBV5-6 and TRBJ2-2; 11 bases are a match to TRBD2. Germline trimming cut 4 bases from V and 4 bases from J; bases unmatched to any gene: 6. The CDR3 length is 16 residues. Germline CDR1 is SGHDT and CDR2 is YYEEEE. As DNA, the CDR3 is TGTGCCAGCAGCCTAACTAGCGGGGGAACCACCGGGGAGCTGTTTTTT. Its translation: CASSLTSGGTTGELFF.

The chain is built from TRBV18 and TRBJ2-7, with D perhaps assigned TRBD1 or TRBD2 (5 bases each). Germline values: CDR1 KGHSH, CDR2 LQKENI. The CDR3 loop spans 14 amino acids. Trimming removed 5 bases at V and 2 bases at J, with 13 bases between. CDR3 coding DNA: TGTGCCAGCTCAGAGGGACGAGACACCTACGAGCAGTACTTC. This codes for CASSEGRDTYEQYF.

The J gene is TRBJ1-6, the V gene TRBV6-5; TRBD1 is a possible D gene (5 bases). This CDR3 contains 15 residues. V was cut by 6 bases and J by 4 bases, with 13 bases left in between. The germline V gene encodes CDR1 MNHEY and CDR2 SVGAGI. CDR3 amino acids: CASSLAGYYNSPLHF. The DNA for the CDR3 is TGTGCCAGCAGCCTGGCAGGGTATTATAATTCACCCCTCCACTTT.

The chain combines TRBV9 with TRBJ1-1; D gene uncertain. With 0 bases removed from V and 5 bases from J, the gap between germline ends came to 11 bases. From germline, CDR1 is SGDLS and CDR2 YYNGEE. This CDR3 is 14 amino acids long. In DNA, the CDR3 is TGTGCCAGCAGCGTAGGCCCAGTTCCAACTGAAGCTTTCTTT. Translating gives CASSVGPVPTEAFF.

The rearrangement uses TRBV10-2 and TRBJ2-7, with TRBD2 matching over 12 bases. With V trimmed by 3 bases and J by 3 bases, 3 bases remained unmatched. The length of the CDR3 is 15 residues. From germline, CDR1 is WSHSY and CDR2 SAAADI. In DNA, the CDR3 is TGCGCCAGCAGTGACCCGACTAGCGGGGGCTACGAGCAGTACTTC. This translates into CASSDPTSGGYEQYF.

This chain connects TRBV6-5 to TRBJ2-2; 8 nucleotides line up with TRBD1. The J segment lost 3 bases and the V segment lost 7 bases, leaving 4 bases of the junction unmatched. Germline V gene data show CDR1 as MNHEY and CDR2 as SVGAGI. CDR3 size: 14 residues. The CDR3 sequence: CASTGGVHTGELFF. The CDR3 nucleotides read TGTGCCAGCACAGGGGGCGTTCACACCGGGGAGCTGTTTTTT.

The V gene is TRBV6-5, the J gene TRBJ2-2, with 13 bases identical to TRBD2. J was trimmed by 3 bases and V by 4 bases; bases with no gene match: 2. Germline lookup yields CDR1 MNHEY and CDR2 SVGAGI. The CDR3 has 16 residues. The CDR3 region has the DNA TGTGCCAGCAGTTTGGGACTAGCGGGGCACACCGGGGAGCTGTTTTTT. Protein sequence: CASSLGLAGHTGELFF.

The chain links TRBV14 to TRBJ2-7, with no clear D. V was shortened by 1 base and J by 7 bases, with 17 bases between the two germline ends. Germline CDR1 and CDR2: SGHDN and FVKESK. There are 15 residues in the CDR3. The CDR3 DNA reads as TGTGCCAGCAGCCAAGGTTACCGGATGTCTCGGGAGCAGTACTTC. Its protein product is CASSQGYRMSREQYF.

V usage is TRBV2 and J usage is TRBJ2-1; TRBD1 matches at 10 bases. V lost 6 bases to trimming and J lost 4 bases; unmatched junction nucleotides: 6. Germline V lookup: CDR1 SNHLY, CDR2 FYNNEI. The length of the CDR3 is 15 residues. Here the CDR3 reads CASRGTGEAYNEQFF. The CDR3 DNA follows: TGTGCCAGCAGGGGGACAGGGGAGGCGTACAATGAGCAGTTCTTC. Using reference TRBV2 and TRBJ2-1 for the parts outside the CDR3, the full variable domain is EPEVTQTPSHQVTQMGQEVILRCVPISNHLYFYWYRQILGQKVEFLVSFYNNEISEKSEIFDDQFSVERPDGSNFTLKIRSTKLEDSAMYFCASRGTGEAYNEQFFGPGTRLTVL.

CDR3 nucleotides: TGTGCCAGCAGTGAAGCCGGGACCACTGGCGGAAAACTGTTTTTT. Encoded protein: CASSEAGTTGGKLFF. The chain joins TRBV6-1 to TRBJ1-4; TRBD1 is a possible D gene (5 bases). Per the germline V gene, CDR1 is MNHNS and CDR2 is SASEGT. Trimming pared 0 bases from V and 10 bases from J, leaving 15 bases between. The CDR3 consists of 15 residues.

This chain links TRBV7-2 with TRBJ1-2; 7 bases are shared with TRBD1. CDR1 SGHTA and CDR2 FQGNSA come from the germline V gene. Unmatched junction bases numbered 12, after V lost 2 bases and J lost 6 bases. CDR3 size: 16 residues. CDR3 in amino acids: CASSLRAVQGLNGYTF. CDR3 DNA sequence: TGTGCCAGCAGCTTAAGGGCCGTACAGGGGTTGAATGGCTACACCTTC.

This clone qualifies as large. The rearrangement joins TRBV2 to TRBJ2-2; 11 bases map to TRBD1. Trimming removed 4 bases from V and 4 bases from J; junction bases left unmatched: 2. The CDR3 consists of 15 residues. Germline CDR1 is SNHLY and CDR2 is FYNNEI. CDR3 nucleotide sequence: TGTGCCAGCAGTGGCGGACAGGGGGCCACCGGGGAGCTGTTTTTT. Amino acid sequence: CASSGGQGATGELFF.

The chain links TRBV10-2 to TRBJ1-5, with D tentatively TRBD1 (5 bases). V lost 4 bases and J lost 6, with 10 bases in between. This CDR3 has 13 residues. Per the germline V gene, CDR1 is WSHSY and CDR2 is SAAADI. The CDR3 region is CASSVGEGQPQHF. DNA for the CDR3: TGCGCCAGCAGTGTGGGGGAAGGTCAGCCCCAGCATTTT.